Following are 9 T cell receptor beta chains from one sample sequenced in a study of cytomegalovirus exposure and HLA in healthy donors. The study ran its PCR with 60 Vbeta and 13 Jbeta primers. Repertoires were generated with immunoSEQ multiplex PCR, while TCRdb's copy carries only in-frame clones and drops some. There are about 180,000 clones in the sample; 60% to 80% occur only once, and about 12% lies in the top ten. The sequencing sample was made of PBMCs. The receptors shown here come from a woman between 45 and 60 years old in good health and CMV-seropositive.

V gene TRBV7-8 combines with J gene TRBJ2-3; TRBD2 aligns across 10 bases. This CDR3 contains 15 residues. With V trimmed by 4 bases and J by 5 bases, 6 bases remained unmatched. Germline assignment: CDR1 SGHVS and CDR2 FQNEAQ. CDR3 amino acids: CASSSGLARKDTQYF. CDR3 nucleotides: TGTGCCAGCAGCTCGGGACTAGCGAGGAAAGATACGCAGTATTTT.

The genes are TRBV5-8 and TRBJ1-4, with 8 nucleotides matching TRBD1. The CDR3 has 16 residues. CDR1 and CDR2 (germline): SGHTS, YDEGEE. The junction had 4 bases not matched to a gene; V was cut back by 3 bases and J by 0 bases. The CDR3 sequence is CASSSGQAATNEKLFF. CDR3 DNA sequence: TGTGCCAGCAGCTCGGGACAGGCCGCAACTAATGAAAAACTGTTTTTT.

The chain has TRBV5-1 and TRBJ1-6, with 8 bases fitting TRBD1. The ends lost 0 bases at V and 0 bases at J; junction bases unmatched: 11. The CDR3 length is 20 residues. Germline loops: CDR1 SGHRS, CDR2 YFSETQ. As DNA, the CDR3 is TGCGCCAGCAGCTTGGTGGCAGGGGGCGACCGGAGCTCCTATAATTCACCCCTCCACTTT. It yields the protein CASSLVAGGDRSSYNSPLHF.

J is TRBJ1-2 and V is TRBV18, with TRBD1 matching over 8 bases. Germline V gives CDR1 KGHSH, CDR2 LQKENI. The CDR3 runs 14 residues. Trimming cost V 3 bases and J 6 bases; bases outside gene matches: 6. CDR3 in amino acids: CASSPDRGRDGYTF. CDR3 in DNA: TGTGCCAGCTCACCTGACAGGGGAAGGGATGGCTACACCTTC.

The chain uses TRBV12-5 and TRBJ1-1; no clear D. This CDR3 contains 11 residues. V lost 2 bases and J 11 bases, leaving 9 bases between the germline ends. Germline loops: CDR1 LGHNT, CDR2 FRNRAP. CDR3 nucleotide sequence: TGTGCTAGTGGTTTGACACGCAGGGCTTTCTTT. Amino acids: CASGLTRRAFF.

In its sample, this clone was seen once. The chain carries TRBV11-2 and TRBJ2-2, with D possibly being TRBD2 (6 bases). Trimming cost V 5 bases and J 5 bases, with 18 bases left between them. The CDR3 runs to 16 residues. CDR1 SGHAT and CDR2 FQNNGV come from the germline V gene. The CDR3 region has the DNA TGTGCCAGCAGCCCCCGAATAAGACTAGTTACCGGGGAGCTGTTTTTT. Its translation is CASSPRIRLVTGELFF.

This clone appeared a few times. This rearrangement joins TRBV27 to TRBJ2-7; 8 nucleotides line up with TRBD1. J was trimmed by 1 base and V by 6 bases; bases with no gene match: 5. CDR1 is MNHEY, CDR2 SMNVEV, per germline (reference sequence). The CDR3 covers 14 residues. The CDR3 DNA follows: TGTGCCAGCAGCTTTGGACAGGGTTCCTACGAGCAGTACTTC. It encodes CASSFGQGSYEQYF.

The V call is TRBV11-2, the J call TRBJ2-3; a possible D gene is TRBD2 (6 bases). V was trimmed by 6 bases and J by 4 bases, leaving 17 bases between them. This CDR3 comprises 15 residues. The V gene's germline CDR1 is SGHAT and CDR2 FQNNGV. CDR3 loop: CASSLQGLRADTQYF. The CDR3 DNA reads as TGTGCCAGCAGTCTTCAGGGACTGAGGGCAGATACGCAGTATTTT.

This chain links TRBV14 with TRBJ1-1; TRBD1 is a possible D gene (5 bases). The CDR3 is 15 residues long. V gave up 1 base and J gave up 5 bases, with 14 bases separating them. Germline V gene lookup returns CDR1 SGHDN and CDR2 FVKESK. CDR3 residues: CASSQGRGWMTEAFF. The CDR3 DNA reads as TGTGCCAGCAGCCAAGGTCGGGGGTGGATGACTGAAGCTTTCTTT.